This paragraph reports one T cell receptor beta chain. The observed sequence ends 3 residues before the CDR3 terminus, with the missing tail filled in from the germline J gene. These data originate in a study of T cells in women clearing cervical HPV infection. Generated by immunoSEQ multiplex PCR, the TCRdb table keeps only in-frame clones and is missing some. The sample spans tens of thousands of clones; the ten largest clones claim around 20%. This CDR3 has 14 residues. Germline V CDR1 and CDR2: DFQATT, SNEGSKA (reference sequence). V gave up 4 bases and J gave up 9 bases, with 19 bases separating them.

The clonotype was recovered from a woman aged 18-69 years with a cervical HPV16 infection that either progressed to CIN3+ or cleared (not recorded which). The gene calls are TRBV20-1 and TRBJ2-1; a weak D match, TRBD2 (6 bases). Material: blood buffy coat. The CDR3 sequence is CSAKGDSLGLEQFF. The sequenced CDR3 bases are TGCAGTGCTAAAGGGGACTCTCTGGGGCTTGAG.